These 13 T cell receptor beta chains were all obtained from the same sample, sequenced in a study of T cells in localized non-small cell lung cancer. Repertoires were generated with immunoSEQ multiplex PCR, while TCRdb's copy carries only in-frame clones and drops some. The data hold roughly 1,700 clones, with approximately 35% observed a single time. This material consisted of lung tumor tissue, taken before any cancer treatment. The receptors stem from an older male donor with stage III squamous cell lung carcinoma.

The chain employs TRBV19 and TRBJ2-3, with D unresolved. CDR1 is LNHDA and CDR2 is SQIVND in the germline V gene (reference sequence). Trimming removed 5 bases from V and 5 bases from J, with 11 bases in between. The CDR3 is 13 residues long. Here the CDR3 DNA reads TGTGCCAGTAGTGACCGGGTAGGAGATACGCAGTATTTT. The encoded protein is CASSDRVGDTQYF.

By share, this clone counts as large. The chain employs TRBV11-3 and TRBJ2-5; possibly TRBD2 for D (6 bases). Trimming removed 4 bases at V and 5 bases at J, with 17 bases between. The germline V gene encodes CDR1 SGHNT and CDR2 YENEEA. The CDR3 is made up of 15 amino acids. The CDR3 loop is CASSSYSRGDETQYF. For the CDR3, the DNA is TGTGCCAGCAGCTCCTACTCGCGGGGAGATGAGACCCAGTACTTC. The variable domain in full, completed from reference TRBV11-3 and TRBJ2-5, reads EAGVVQSPRYKIIEKKQPVAFWCNPISGHNTLYWYLQNLGQGPELLIRYENEEAVDDSQLPKDRFSAERLKGVDSTLKIQPAELGDSAVYLCASSSYSRGDETQYFGPGTRLLVL.

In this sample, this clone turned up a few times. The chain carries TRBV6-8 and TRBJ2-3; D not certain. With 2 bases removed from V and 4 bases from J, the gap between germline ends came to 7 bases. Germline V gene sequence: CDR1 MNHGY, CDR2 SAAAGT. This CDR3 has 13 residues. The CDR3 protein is CASSYGVADTQYF. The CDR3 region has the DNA TGTGCCAGCAGTTACGGGGTTGCAGATACGCAGTATTTT.

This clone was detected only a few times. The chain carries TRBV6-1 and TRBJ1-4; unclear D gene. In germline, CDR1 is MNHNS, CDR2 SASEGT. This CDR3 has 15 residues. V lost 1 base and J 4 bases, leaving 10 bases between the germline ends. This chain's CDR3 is CASSEGREGNEKLFF. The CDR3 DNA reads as TGTGCCAGCAGTGAAGGGAGGGAAGGTAATGAAAAACTGTTTTTT.

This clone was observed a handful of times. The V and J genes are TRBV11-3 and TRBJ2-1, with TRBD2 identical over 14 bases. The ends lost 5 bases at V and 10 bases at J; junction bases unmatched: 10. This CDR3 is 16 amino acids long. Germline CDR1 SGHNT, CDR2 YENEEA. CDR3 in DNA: TGTGCCAGCAGCCTCAGACTAGCGGGGGGGCCGACGGAGCAGTTCTTC. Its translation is CASSLRLAGGPTEQFF.

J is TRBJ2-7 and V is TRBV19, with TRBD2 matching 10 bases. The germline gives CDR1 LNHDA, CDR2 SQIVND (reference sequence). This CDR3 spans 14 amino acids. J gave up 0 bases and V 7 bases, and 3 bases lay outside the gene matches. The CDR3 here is CASNSGGTSYEQYF. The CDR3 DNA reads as TGTGCCAGTAATAGCGGGGGGACCTCCTACGAGCAGTACTTC.

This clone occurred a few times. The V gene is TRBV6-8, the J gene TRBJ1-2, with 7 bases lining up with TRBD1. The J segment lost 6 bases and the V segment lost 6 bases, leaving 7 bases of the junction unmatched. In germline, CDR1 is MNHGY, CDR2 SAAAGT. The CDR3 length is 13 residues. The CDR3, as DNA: TGTGCCAGCAGACAGGGGAATGGGGATGGCTACACCTTC. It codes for CASRQGNGDGYTF.

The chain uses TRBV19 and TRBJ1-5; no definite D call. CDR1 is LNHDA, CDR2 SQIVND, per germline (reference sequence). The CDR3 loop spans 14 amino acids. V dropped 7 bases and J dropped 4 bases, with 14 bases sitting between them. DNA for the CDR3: TGTGCCAGTACCGCTGACACAGTGAATCAGCCCCAGCATTTT. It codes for CASTADTVNQPQHF.

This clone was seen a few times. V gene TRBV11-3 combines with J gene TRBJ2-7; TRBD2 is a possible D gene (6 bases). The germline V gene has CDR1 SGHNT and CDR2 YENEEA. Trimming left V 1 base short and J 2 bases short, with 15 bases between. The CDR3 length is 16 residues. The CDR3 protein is CASSLVGGAVPYEQYF. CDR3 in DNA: TGTGCCAGCAGCTTAGTTGGCGGGGCCGTACCCTACGAGCAGTACTTC.

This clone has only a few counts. CDR3 nucleotides: TGTGCCAGCAGCTTGGGACAGCTGAACACTGAAGCTTTCTTT. It specifies CASSLGQLNTEAFF. This sequence joins TRBV7-6 and TRBJ1-1; 7 bases agree with TRBD1. CDR1 and CDR2 from the germline V gene are SGHVS and FNYEAQ. The V segment lost 3 bases and the J segment 0 bases; nucleotides outside the gene matches: 1. The CDR3 totals 14 residues.

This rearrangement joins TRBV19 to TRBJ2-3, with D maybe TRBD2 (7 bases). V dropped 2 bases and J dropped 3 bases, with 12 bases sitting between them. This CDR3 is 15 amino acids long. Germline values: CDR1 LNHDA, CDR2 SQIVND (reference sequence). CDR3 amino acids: CASSIRGGGTDTQYF. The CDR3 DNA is TGTGCCAGTAGTATAAGGGGGGGCGGTACAGATACGCAGTATTTT.

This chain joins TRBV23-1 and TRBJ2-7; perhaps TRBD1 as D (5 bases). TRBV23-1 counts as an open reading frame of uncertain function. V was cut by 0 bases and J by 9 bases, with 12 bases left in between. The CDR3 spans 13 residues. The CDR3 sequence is CASSQSGAFGQYV. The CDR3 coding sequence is TGCGCCAGCAGTCAATCAGGGGCCTTTGGGCAGTACGTC.

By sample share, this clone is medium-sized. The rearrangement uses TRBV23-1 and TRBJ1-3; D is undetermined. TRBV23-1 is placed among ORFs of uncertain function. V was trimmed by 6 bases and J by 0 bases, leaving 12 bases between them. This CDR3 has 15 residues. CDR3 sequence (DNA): TGCGCCAGCAGCCTGGGCGTACTCTCTGGAAACACCATATATTTT. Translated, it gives CASSLGVLSGNTIYF.